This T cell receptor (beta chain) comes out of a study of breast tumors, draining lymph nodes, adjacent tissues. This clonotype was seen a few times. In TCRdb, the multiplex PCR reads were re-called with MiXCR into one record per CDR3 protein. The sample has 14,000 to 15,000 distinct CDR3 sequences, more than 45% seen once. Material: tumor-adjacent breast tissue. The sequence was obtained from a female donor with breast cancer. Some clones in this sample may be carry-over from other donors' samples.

CDR3 region: CASNIPGLARDEQFF. The CDR3 nucleotides are TGTGCCAGCAATATTCCGGGACTAGCTAGGGATGAGCAGTTCTTC. V and J are TRBV6-1 and TRBJ2-1; TRBD2 matches 9 bases. The CDR3 extends over 15 amino acids. Germline V gene sequence: CDR1 MNHNS, CDR2 SASEGT. Trimming cost V 7 bases and J 8 bases; bases outside gene matches: 12.